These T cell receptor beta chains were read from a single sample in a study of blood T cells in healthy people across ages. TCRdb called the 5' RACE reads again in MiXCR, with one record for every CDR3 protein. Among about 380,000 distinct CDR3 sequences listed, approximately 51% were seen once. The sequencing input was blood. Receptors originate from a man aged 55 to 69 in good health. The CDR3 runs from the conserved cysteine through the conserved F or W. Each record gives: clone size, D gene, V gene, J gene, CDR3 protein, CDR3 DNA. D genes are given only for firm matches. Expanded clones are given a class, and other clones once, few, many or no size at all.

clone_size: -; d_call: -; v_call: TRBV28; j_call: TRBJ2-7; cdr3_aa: CASMRGSYEQYF; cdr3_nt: TGTGCCAGCATGAGAGGTTCCTACGAGCAGTACTTC
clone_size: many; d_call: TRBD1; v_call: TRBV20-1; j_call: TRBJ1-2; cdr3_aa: CSAEGAGKAREAPQNYGYTF; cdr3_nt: TGCAGTGCAGAGGGGGCAGGGAAAGCCCGCGAAGCCCCGCAAAACTATGGCTACACCTTC
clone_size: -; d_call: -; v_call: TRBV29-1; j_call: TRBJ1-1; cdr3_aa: CSAQTTGTEAFF; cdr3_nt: TGCAGCGCTCAGACTACGGGGACTGAAGCTTTCTTT
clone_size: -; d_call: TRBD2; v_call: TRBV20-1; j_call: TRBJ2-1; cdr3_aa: CSARDLRSSGSYNEQFF; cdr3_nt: TGCAGTGCTAGAGATTTGCGGTCTAGCGGCTCCTACAATGAGCAGTTCTTC
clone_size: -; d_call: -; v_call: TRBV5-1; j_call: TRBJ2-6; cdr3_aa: CASQVSGANVLTF; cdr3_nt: TGCGCCAGTCAGGTCTCTGGGGCCAACGTCCTGACTTTC
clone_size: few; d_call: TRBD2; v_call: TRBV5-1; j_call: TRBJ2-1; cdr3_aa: CASSLAGGPQHEQFF; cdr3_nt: TGCGCCAGCAGCCTAGCGGGAGGGCCCCAGCATGAGCAGTTCTTC
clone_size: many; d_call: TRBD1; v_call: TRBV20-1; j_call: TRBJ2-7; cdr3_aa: CSGDSQGEQYF; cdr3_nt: TGCAGTGGGGACAGTCAAGGCGAGCAGTACTTC
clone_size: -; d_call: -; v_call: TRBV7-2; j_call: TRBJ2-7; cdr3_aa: CASSLARARLRNEQYF; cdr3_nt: TGTGCCAGCAGCTTAGCGCGGGCTAGGCTGCGGAACGAGCAGTACTTC
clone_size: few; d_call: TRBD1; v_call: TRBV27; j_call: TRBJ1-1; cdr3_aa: CATRGQGGTEAFF; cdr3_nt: TGTGCCACCCGGGGACAGGGTGGAACTGAAGCTTTCTTT
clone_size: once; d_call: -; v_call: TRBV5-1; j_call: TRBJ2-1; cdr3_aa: CASSLGAWSNEQFF; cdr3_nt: TGCGCCAGCAGCTTAGGGGCGTGGAGTAATGAGCAGTTCTTC
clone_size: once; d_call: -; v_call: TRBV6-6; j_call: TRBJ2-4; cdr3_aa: CTSSLSKEQYF; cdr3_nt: TGTACCAGCAGTCTTTCCAAGGAGCAGTACTTC
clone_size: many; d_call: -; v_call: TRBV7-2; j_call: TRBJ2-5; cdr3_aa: CASSLNLAGTQYF; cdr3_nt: TGTGCCAGCAGCTTAAACCTAGCCGGGACCCAGTACTTC
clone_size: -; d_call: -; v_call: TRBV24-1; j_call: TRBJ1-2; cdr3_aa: CATSGPQGDNYGYTF; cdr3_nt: TGTGCCACCAGTGGTCCACAGGGCGACAACTATGGCTACACCTTC
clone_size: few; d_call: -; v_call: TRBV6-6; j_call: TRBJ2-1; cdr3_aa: CASTGAHNEQFF; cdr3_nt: TGTGCCAGCACGGGGGCCCACAATGAGCAGTTCTTC
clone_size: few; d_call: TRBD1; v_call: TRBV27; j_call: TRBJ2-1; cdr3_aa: CASRDGTGDYNEQFF; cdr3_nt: TGTGCCAGCCGAGACGGGACAGGGGACTACAATGAGCAGTTCTTC
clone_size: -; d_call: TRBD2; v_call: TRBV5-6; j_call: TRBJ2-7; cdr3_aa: CASSLDIAGAYEQYF; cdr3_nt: TGTGCCAGCAGCTTGGATATAGCGGGAGCCTACGAGCAGTACTTC
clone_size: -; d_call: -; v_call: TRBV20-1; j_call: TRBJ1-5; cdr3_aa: CSAREMAGQNNRPQHF; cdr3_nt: TGCAGTGCTAGAGAAATGGCCGGCCAGAATAATCGGCCCCAGCATTTT
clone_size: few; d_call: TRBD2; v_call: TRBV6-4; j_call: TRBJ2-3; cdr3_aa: CASSDSVGGGTDTQYF; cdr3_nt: TGTGCCAGCAGTGACTCGGTGGGAGGGGGCACAGATACGCAGTATTTT
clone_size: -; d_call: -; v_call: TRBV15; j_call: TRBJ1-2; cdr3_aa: CATSRGLLPSHGYTF; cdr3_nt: TGTGCCACCAGCAGAGGCCTCCTCCCCTCCCATGGCTACACCTTC
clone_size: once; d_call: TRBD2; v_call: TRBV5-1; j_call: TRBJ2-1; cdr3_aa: CASSPLAGGRNEQFF; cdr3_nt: TGCGCCAGCAGCCCGTTAGCGGGGGGTAGGAATGAGCAGTTCTTC
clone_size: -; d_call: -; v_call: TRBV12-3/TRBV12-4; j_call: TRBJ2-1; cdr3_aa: CASSPQGLAAGVYNEQFF; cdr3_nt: TGTGCCAGCAGCCCTCAGGGGTTGGCGGCTGGGGTCTACAATGAGCAGTTCTTC
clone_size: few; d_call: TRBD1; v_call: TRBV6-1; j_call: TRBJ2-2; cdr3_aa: CASSEAGQTNTGELFF; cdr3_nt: TGTGCCAGCAGTGAAGCGGGACAGACGAACACCGGGGAGCTGTTTTTT
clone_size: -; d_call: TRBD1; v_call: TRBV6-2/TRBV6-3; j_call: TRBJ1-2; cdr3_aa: CASRPTGDYGYTF; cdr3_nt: TGTGCCAGCAGACCCACAGGGGACTATGGCTACACCTTC
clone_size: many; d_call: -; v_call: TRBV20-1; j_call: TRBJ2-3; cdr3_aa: CSATDSPHTDTQYF; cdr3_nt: TGCAGTGCCACGGACTCTCCGCACACAGATACGCAGTATTTT
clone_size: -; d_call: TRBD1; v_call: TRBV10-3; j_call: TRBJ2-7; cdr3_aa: CAISTGGPSYEQYF; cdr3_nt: TGTGCCATCAGCACAGGGGGACCCTCCTACGAGCAGTACTTC
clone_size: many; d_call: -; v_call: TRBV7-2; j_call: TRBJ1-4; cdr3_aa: CASSSQGWSEKLFF; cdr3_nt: TGTGCCAGCAGCTCGCAGGGATGGAGTGAAAAACTGTTTTTT
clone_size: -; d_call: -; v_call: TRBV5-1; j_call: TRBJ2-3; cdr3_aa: CASSFVGGTDTQYF; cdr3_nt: TGCGCCAGCAGCTTCGTGGGAGGCACAGATACGCAGTATTTT
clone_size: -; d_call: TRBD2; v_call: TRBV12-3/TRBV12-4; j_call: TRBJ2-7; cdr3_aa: CASRFSGRADEQYF; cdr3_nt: TGTGCCAGCAGATTTAGCGGGAGGGCTGACGAGCAGTACTTC
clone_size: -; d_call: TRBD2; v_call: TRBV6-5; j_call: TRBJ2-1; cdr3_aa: CASSSRRGGYNEQFF; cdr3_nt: TGTGCCAGCAGTTCCCGGCGGGGGGGATACAATGAGCAGTTCTTC
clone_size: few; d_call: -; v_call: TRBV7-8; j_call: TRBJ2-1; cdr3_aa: CASSSGTPQGEQFF; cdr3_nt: TGTGCCAGCAGCTCCGGGACTCCGCAGGGTGAGCAGTTCTTC
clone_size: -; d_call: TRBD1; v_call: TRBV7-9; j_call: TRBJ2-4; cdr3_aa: CASSLEGAGDIQYF; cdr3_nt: TGTGCCAGCAGCTTAGAGGGGGCCGGGGACATTCAGTACTTC